This entry features one T cell receptor beta chain sequence. Germline CDR1 and CDR2: MNHEY and SVGAGI. The V end was cut by 5 bases, the J end by 1 base, with 15 bases between. This CDR3 is 16 amino acids long. The sample belongs to a study of T-cell memory formation after mild COVID-19. TCRdb itself ran the 5' RACE reads through MiXCR, one entry per CDR3 protein. Of 470,000 or so distinct CDR3 sequences listed, about 18% are singletons. This chain uses TRBV6-5 with TRBJ2-4; D perhaps matches TRBD2 (6 bases). Sequenced input: PBMCs or a T cell subset sorted from them (not recorded which). This TCR derives from an adult woman who had mild COVID-19 (a few samples of this study predate the infection). Cell type and time point are not known. The CDR3 nucleotides are TGTGCCAGCAGTCCAACATGGGGGGACGCCAAAAACATTCAGTACTTC. Its protein product is CASSPTWGDAKNIQYF.